Listed here are 26 T cell receptor beta chains from one sample, sequenced in a study of T cells in women clearing cervical HPV infection. Clones were sequenced by immunoSEQ multiplex PCR, and TCRdb holds only the in-frame ones, with some missing. The table for this sample gives around 38,000 clones. Input material: blood buffy coat. The receptors here all came from a woman between 18 and 70 years old with a cervical HPV16 infection that either progressed to CIN3+ or cleared (not recorded which).

As regards this clone: The CDR3 extends 3 residues past the end of the read, so its final part is completed from the germline J gene. The V and J genes are TRBV6-2 or TRBV6-3 and TRBJ2-2, with D possibly matching TRBD2 (5 bases). Trimming shortened V by 8 bases and J by 6 bases, and 7 bases separated the two germline ends. The CDR3 consists of 11 residues. Germline V gene sequence: CDR1 MNHEY, CDR2 SVGEGT. The CDR3 DNA, read in part, is TGTGCCAGCGAGGGCGCCGGGGAG. It yields the protein CASEGAGE. The complete CDR3 sequence is CASEGAGELFF.

As for this clone: The read ends 3 residues shy of where the CDR3 ends; the end is completed using the germline J gene. The chain joins TRBV5-8 to TRBJ2-7; 7 nucleotides line up with TRBD1. The V segment lost 1 base and the J segment 2 bases; nucleotides outside the gene matches: 6. This CDR3 has 15 residues. Germline-derived CDR1 and CDR2 are SGHTS and YDEGEE. CDR3 bases read: TGTGCCAGCAGCTTGACGGGGACAGAGACCTACGAG. Protein product: CASSLTGTETYE. The CDR3 reads in full as CASSLTGTETYEQYF.

Turning to this clone: The CDR3 extends 3 residues past the end of the read, so its final part is completed from the germline J gene. V is TRBV7-9 and J is TRBJ2-1, with D perhaps TRBD1 (5 bases). The CDR3 is 12 residues long. CDR1 and CDR2 (germline): SEHNR, FQNEAQ (reference sequence). V lost 11 bases and J lost 5, with 13 bases in between. The sequenced part of the CDR3 DNA is TGTGCCGCCGAAGGGGCTAACAATGAG. Its protein is CAAEGANNE. The entire CDR3 sequence reads CAAEGANNEQFF.

As regards this clone: The sequenced fragment ends 3 residues before the CDR3 boundary, so the rest is inferred from the germline J gene. The chain combines TRBV20-1 with TRBJ1-6; D perhaps matches TRBD1 (5 bases). V lost 4 bases and J 6 bases, leaving 13 bases between the germline ends. Germline CDR1 and CDR2: DFQATT and SNEGSKA (reference sequence). The CDR3 totals 14 residues. The CDR3 DNA, read in part, is TGCAGTGCTAATAGTCCAGGGATTAATTCACCC. The encoded protein is CSANSPGINSP. The entire CDR3 reads CSANSPGINSPLHF.

To note about this clone: The read ends 3 residues early relative to the CDR3; the germline J gene fills the gap. This chain joins TRBV4-1 and TRBJ2-7; maybe TRBD2 (5 bases). The V end lost 1 base, the J end lost 2 bases, and 9 bases lay between the germline ends. CDR3 size: 14 residues. CDR1 is MGHRA, CDR2 YSYEKL, per germline. CDR3 DNA, as far as it was read: TGCGCCAGCAGCCAAGTAACCGGGGCCTACGAG. It yields the protein CASSQVTGAYE. The full CDR3 reads CASSQVTGAYEQYF.

Concerning this clone: The read ends 3 residues early relative to the CDR3; the germline J gene fills the gap. This sequence joins TRBV15 and TRBJ1-1; 7 bases map to TRBD1. The V and J ends lost 6 bases and 1 base, in that order; junction bases with no gene match: 8. Germline CDR1 reads LNHNV; CDR2 reads YYDKDF (reference sequence). The CDR3 contains 15 residues. CDR3 sequence reads: CATRTRRDRNTEAFF. Incomplete CDR3 DNA: TGTGCCACCAGGACGCGCCGGGACAGGAACACTGAA.

To note about this clone: Read data end 3 residues before the CDR3 end; the end is taken from the germline J gene. This chain links TRBV7-2 with TRBJ2-3; 10 nucleotides agree with TRBD1. The ends lost 5 bases at V and 0 bases at J; junction bases unmatched: 2. Germline values: CDR1 SGHTA, CDR2 FQGNSA. The CDR3 has 15 amino acids. The CDR3 loop is CASSGQGGSTDTQYF. The CDR3 bases that were read are TGTGCCAGCAGCGGACAGGGGGGAAGCACAGATACG.

Regarding this clone: The CDR3 goes on 3 residues after the read ends, and that part is filled in from the germline J gene. The V and J genes are TRBV7-9 and TRBJ1-1; 9 bases agree with TRBD1. The germline gives CDR1 SEHNR, CDR2 FQNEAQ (reference sequence). The junction had 9 bases not matched to a gene; V was cut back by 5 bases and J by 5 bases. This CDR3 comprises 15 residues. CDR3 in amino acids: CASSGDRGEGTEAFF. CDR3 DNA, as far as it was read: TGTGCCAGCAGCGGCGACAGGGGGGAGGGTACTGAA.

CDR3 DNA, as far as it was read: TGTGCCAGCAGGGTAACCGGGGAGGGTGAAAAA. As protein: CASRVTGEGEK. From start to end, the CDR3 is CASRVTGEGEKLFF. V and J are TRBV4-2 and TRBJ1-4, with no clear D. The observed sequence ends 3 residues before the CDR3 terminus, with the missing tail filled in from the germline J gene. CDR1 LGHNA and CDR2 YNFKEQ come from the germline V gene. The CDR3 extends over 14 amino acids. The V and J ends lost 6 bases and 7 bases respectively, with 15 bases between them.

Concerning this clone itself: Sequencing ends 3 residues short of the CDR3 end; the germline J gene provides the rest. This chain uses TRBV18 with TRBJ2-1; tentative D call: TRBD1 (5 bases). The CDR3 runs to 15 residues. The germline gives CDR1 KGHSH, CDR2 LQKENI. Trimming pared 6 bases from V and 0 bases from J, leaving 12 bases between. This CDR3 is CASSRTLRSYNEQFF. The covered CDR3 bases are TGTGCCAGCTCCCGGACACTTCGCTCCTACAATGAG.

Comment on this clone: The DNA ends 3 residues before the CDR3 does, and the rest of the CDR3 is filled in from the germline J gene. This chain links TRBV11-2 with TRBJ2-4, with D maybe TRBD1 (6 bases). From germline, CDR1 is SGHAT and CDR2 FQNNGV. This CDR3 comprises 13 residues. V was clipped by 5 bases and J by 5 bases, with 10 bases between them. The CDR3 reads CASSLDSQNIQYF. Incomplete CDR3 DNA: TGTGCCAGCAGCCTGGACAGCCAAAACATT.

Turning to this clone: The CDR3 end falls 3 residues outside the read, so it is completed with the germline J gene. The chain links TRBV30 to TRBJ1-6, with a possible D match to TRBD1 (5 bases). The V gene's germline CDR1 is GTSNPN and CDR2 SVGIG (reference sequence). V was trimmed by 4 bases and J by 7 bases, leaving 23 bases between them. This CDR3 comprises 17 residues. Incomplete CDR3 DNA: TGTGCCTGGAACGACAACTCGGACTCGGGGGGGAATTCACCC. Its protein product is CAWNDNSDSGGNSP. The whole CDR3 reads CAWNDNSDSGGNSPLHF.

As regards this clone: Read sequence stops 3 residues before the CDR3 end, and the germline J gene provides the missing end. This chain links TRBV2 with TRBJ1-2; 7 positions agree with TRBD1. V was pared by 6 bases and J by 4 bases, with 8 bases of the junction left unmatched. Germline V gene sequence: CDR1 SNHLY, CDR2 FYNNEI. The CDR3 runs to 14 residues. This CDR3 reads CASRPTGAVYGYTF. The CDR3 bases that were read are TGTGCCAGCAGACCTACAGGGGCCGTCTATGGC.

On this clone itself: The CDR3 goes on 3 residues after the read ends, and that part is filled in from the germline J gene. The chain couples TRBV28 to TRBJ2-7; 8 bases agree with TRBD1. The CDR3 loop spans 15 amino acids. Germline CDR1 is MDHEN and CDR2 is SYDVKM. Unmatched junction bases numbered 4, after V lost 2 bases and J lost 1 base. The DNA read from the CDR3 is TGTGCCAGCAGTTTAGACCAGGGGGCATCCTACGAG. Its protein is CASSLDQGASYE. The CDR3 reads in full as CASSLDQGASYEQYF.

As to this clone: The read finishes 3 residues shy of the CDR3 end, and the germline J gene is used to complete it. The chain recombines TRBV11-2 with TRBJ1-1, with 8 nucleotides matching TRBD1. Germline-derived CDR1 and CDR2 are SGHAT and FQNNGV. V gave up 5 bases and J gave up 7 bases; unmatched junction bases: 9. The CDR3 loop spans 14 amino acids. The part of the CDR3 DNA that was read is TGTGCCAGCAGCCGCGGACAGGGAGAAGTTGAA. This gives the protein CASSRGQGEVE. The whole CDR3 protein reads CASSRGQGEVEAFF.

Of note for this clone: Read sequence stops 3 residues before the CDR3 end, and the germline J gene provides the missing end. This chain joins TRBV11-2 and TRBJ2-3, with D perhaps TRBD2 (6 bases). Per the germline V gene, CDR1 is SGHAT and CDR2 is FQNNGV. This CDR3 is 15 amino acids long. Deletions cut 2 bases from V and 4 bases from J, with 13 bases between. CDR3 DNA (partial): TGTGCCAGCAGCTTAACCCCGCGGGGCCCAGATACG. Its translation is CASSLTPRGPDT. From start to end, the CDR3 is CASSLTPRGPDTQYF.

As to this clone: The read terminates 3 residues ahead of where the CDR3 ends, so the germline J gene completes it. This chain links TRBV18 with TRBJ2-5; D is ambiguous. In germline, CDR1 is KGHSH, CDR2 LQKENI. This CDR3 is built from 11 residues. V shed 2 bases and J shed 5 bases, with 3 bases lying between them. This chain's CDR3 is CASSPSETQYF. The DNA read from the CDR3 is TGTGCCAGCTCACCATCGGAGACC.

Notes on this clone: The CDR3 end falls 3 residues outside the read, so it is completed with the germline J gene. V is TRBV11-2 and J is TRBJ2-1; D is unclear. Per germline, CDR1 SGHAT and CDR2 FQNNGV. Trimming removed 1 base at V and 6 bases at J, with 4 bases between. The CDR3 totals 12 residues. Partial CDR3 DNA: TGTGCCAGCAGCTTAGCTACCAATGAG. This sequence encodes CASSLATNE. The entire CDR3 sequence reads CASSLATNEQFF. Drawing the rest from reference TRBV11-2 and TRBJ2-1, the complete variable domain is EAGVAQSPRYKIIEKRQSVAFWCNPISGHATLYWYQQILGQGPKLLIQFQNNGVVDDSQLPKDRFSAERLKGVDSTLKIQPAKLEDSAVYLCASSLATNEQFFGPGTRLTVL.

Comments on this clone: The DNA ends 3 residues before the CDR3 does, and the rest of the CDR3 is filled in from the germline J gene. The chain is built from TRBV2 and TRBJ1-2, with D possibly being TRBD1 (5 bases). The CDR3 loop spans 12 amino acids. V lost 7 bases to trimming and J lost 6 bases, with 12 bases between them. Germline assignment: CDR1 SNHLY and CDR2 FYNNEI. CDR3 amino acids: CASTRVIHGYTF. The covered CDR3 bases are TGTGCCAGCACCAGGGTTATTCATGGC. The variable domain in full, with the rest retrieved from reference TRBV2 and TRBJ1-2, is EPEVTQTPSHQVTQMGQEVILRCVPISNHLYFYWYRQILGQKVEFLVSFYNNEISEKSEIFDDQFSVERPDGSNFTLKIRSTKLEDSAMYFCASTRVIHGYTFGSGTRLTVV.

Notes on this clone: The read is 3 residues too short to cover the CDR3 end, so that end is filled in from the germline J gene. V usage is TRBV7-9 and J usage is TRBJ2-1, with D perhaps matching TRBD1 (6 bases). With 4 bases removed from V and 6 bases from J, the gap between germline ends came to 10 bases. Per the germline V gene, CDR1 is SEHNR and CDR2 is FQNEAQ (reference sequence). The CDR3 has 13 amino acids. The part of the CDR3 DNA that was read is TGTGCCAGCAGCTCACAGGGAGTCAATGAG. Amino acids: CASSSQGVNE. Given in full, the CDR3 is CASSSQGVNEQFF.

In regard to this clone: The missing CDR3 end, 3 residues past where the read stops, is filled in from the germline J gene. The chain employs TRBV20-1 and TRBJ2-6, with a tentative D call TRBD2 (6 bases). V was shortened by 1 base and J by 0 bases, with 13 bases between the two germline ends. This CDR3 is 17 amino acids long. In germline, CDR1 is DFQATT, CDR2 SNEGSKA (reference sequence). CDR3 DNA (partial): TGCAGTGCTAGAGGGCTAGCGTTCTCCTCTGGGGCCAACGTC. Residues: CSARGLAFSSGANV. The complete CDR3 sequence is CSARGLAFSSGANVLTF.

Comments on this clone: Read coverage stops 3 residues before the CDR3 terminus; the germline J gene supplies the remainder. This chain uses TRBV19 with TRBJ2-7; the match to TRBD2 covers 15 bases. The V segment lost 6 bases and the J segment 3 bases; nucleotides outside the gene matches: 12. This CDR3 has 18 residues. Germline values: CDR1 LNHDA, CDR2 SQIVND (reference sequence). The covered CDR3 bases are TGTGCCAGTAGCAGGACTAGCGGGAGGGCCCGTACGAACTACGAG. Encoded protein: CASSRTSGRARTNYE. The full CDR3 protein reads CASSRTSGRARTNYEQYF.

About this clone itself: The observed sequence ends 3 residues before the CDR3 terminus, with the missing tail filled in from the germline J gene. The chain couples TRBV27 to TRBJ2-6; TRBD1 aligns across 8 bases. Germline V gene data show CDR1 as MNHEY and CDR2 as SMNVEV (reference sequence). The CDR3 sequence is 16 residues long. The V and J ends lost 7 bases and 0 bases, in that order; junction bases with no gene match: 5. CDR3 DNA, as far as it was read: TGTGCCAGCACTAGAACAGGGGGCTCTGGGGCCAACGTC. Translated, it gives CASTRTGGSGANV. The CDR3, in full, reads CASTRTGGSGANVLTF. Looking up the rest from reference TRBV27 and TRBJ2-6 gives the full variable domain: EAQVTQNPRYLITVTGKKLTVTCSQNMNHEYMSWYRQDPGLGLRQIYYSMNVEVTDKGDVPEGYKVSRKEKRNFPLILESPSPNQTSLYFCASTRTGGSGANVLTFGAGSRLTVL.

Concerning this clone itself: The read stops 3 residues short of the end of the CDR3; the missing end is completed from the germline J gene. V is TRBV19 and J is TRBJ1-1, with D possibly matching TRBD1 (6 bases). Trimming took off 10 bases at V and 6 bases at J, with 12 bases between the two ends. In germline, CDR1 is LNHDA, CDR2 SQIVND (reference sequence). CDR3 length equals 11 residues. Incomplete CDR3 DNA: TGTGCCATTCTAGGGGGGGCTGAA. Translation gives CAILGGAE. The whole CDR3 reads CAILGGAEAFF.

On this clone itself: Read coverage stops 3 residues before the CDR3 terminus; the germline J gene supplies the remainder. The gene calls are TRBV20-1 and TRBJ2-1, with TRBD2 matching over 9 bases. After removal of 3 bases from V and 5 bases from J, the junction contained 11 bases not matched to a gene. This CDR3 spans 16 amino acids. CDR1 and CDR2 from the germline V gene are DFQATT and SNEGSKA (reference sequence). Incomplete CDR3 DNA: TGCAGTGCTAGGAGCCCGACTAGCGGAGATAACAATGAG. As protein: CSARSPTSGDNNE. Given in full, the CDR3 is CSARSPTSGDNNEQFF.

Concerning this clone: The read comes to an end 3 residues before the CDR3 does, leaving the germline J gene to fill in the end. This chain links TRBV4-2 with TRBJ2-5; possibly TRBD2 for D (6 bases). The ends were cut back, 0 bases at V and 1 base at J, with 9 bases in the middle. Germline V lookup: CDR1 LGHNA, CDR2 YNFKEQ. The CDR3 loop spans 15 amino acids. This chain's CDR3 is CASSQDGLSQETQYF. The part of the CDR3 DNA that was read is TGTGCCAGCAGCCAAGACGGACTAAGCCAAGAGACC.